These 10 T cell receptor beta chains were all obtained from the same sample, sequenced in a study of control samples from healthy donors and cancer patients. TCRdb's table, derived via immunoSEQ multiplex PCR, lists solely in-frame clones and lacks some. The sample holds 90,000 to 140,000 clones; roughly four fifths are singletons and the top ten take approximately 13%. Material for sequencing was blood. The receptor set was obtained from a woman in her forties or fifties in good health.

The chain is built from TRBV6-6 and TRBJ2-1; TRBD2 might be the D (6 bases). V lost 2 bases and J lost 9, with 8 bases in between. In germline, CDR1 is MNHNY, CDR2 SVGAGI (reference sequence). CDR3 size: 12 residues. Here the CDR3 DNA reads TGTGCCAGCAGTTACCCCGGGGGTGAGCAGTTCTTC. Its protein is CASSYPGGEQFF.

The rearrangement joins TRBV13 to TRBJ2-7; D unclear. V shed 0 bases and J shed 2 bases, with 8 bases lying between them. The germline V gene encodes CDR1 PRHDT and CDR2 FYEKMQ (reference sequence). The CDR3 is made up of 14 amino acids. The CDR3 is CASSLGPVTYEQYF. The CDR3 nucleotides read TGTGCCAGCAGCTTAGGTCCAGTTACCTACGAGCAGTACTTC.

The chain carries TRBV14 and TRBJ2-7, with 7 positions matching TRBD2. Germline-derived CDR1 and CDR2 are SGHDN and FVKESK. CDR3 length: 15 amino acids. V trimming: 5 bases; J trimming: 2 bases; junction bases outside the gene matches: 9. The CDR3 sequence is CASSGKRDPTYEQYF. The CDR3 coding sequence is TGTGCCAGCAGCGGGAAGCGGGACCCAACCTACGAGCAGTACTTC.

This clone was seen just once. The V gene is TRBV7-9, the J gene TRBJ2-4; D might be TRBD2 (5 bases). CDR1 SEHNR and CDR2 FQNEAQ come from the germline V gene (reference sequence). Deletions cut 6 bases from V and 1 base from J, with 10 bases between. The CDR3 length is 14 residues. As DNA, the CDR3 is TGTGCCAGCAGGGTTGGGAGTGCCAAAAACATTCAGTACTTC. Translation gives CASRVGSAKNIQYF. Full variable domain (rest looked up from reference TRBV7-9 and TRBJ2-4): DTGVSQNPRHKITKRGQNVTFRCDPISEHNRLYWYRQTLGQGPEFLTYFQNEAQLEKSRLLSDRFSAERPKGSFSTLEIQRTEQGDSAMYLCASRVGSAKNIQYFGAGTRLSVL.

The rearrangement links TRBV6-5 to TRBJ1-2; tentatively, D is TRBD1 (6 bases). The CDR3 has 15 residues. From germline, CDR1 is MNHEY and CDR2 SVGAGI. The V end was cut by 2 bases, the J end by 5 bases, with 15 bases between. The chain's CDR3 is CASSYRAGAPYGYTF. As DNA, the CDR3 is TGTGCCAGCAGTTACAGGGCGGGGGCTCCGTATGGCTACACCTTC.

This clone was picked up a small number of times. The V gene is TRBV29-1, the J gene TRBJ2-7, with 11 bases identical to TRBD1. The CDR3 contains 14 residues. The germline gives CDR1 SQVTM, CDR2 ANQGSEA. V trimming: 1 base; J trimming: 5 bases; junction bases outside the gene matches: 4. This chain's CDR3 is CSVEGTGGGDEQYF. The DNA of the CDR3 is TGCAGCGTTGAAGGGACAGGGGGCGGGGACGAGCAGTACTTC.

V gene TRBV24-1 combines with J gene TRBJ2-1; no definite D call. Germline V gene lookup returns CDR1 KGHDR and CDR2 SFDVKD. Trimming cost V 3 bases and J 4 bases, with 15 bases left between them. The CDR3 totals 16 residues. CDR3 in DNA: TGTGCCACCAGTGATCCCCAACTCGTGGGGTACAATGAGCAGTTCTTC. Amino acid sequence: CATSDPQLVGYNEQFF.

The J gene is TRBJ2-7, the V gene TRBV7-9; 7 nucleotides match TRBD1. V was clipped by 6 bases and J by 0 bases; unmatched bases: 8. Germline CDR1 is SEHNR and CDR2 is FQNEAQ (reference sequence). The CDR3 extends over 15 amino acids. The CDR3 sequence is CASRPDRDGSYEQYF. In nucleotides, the CDR3 is TGTGCCAGCAGACCCGACAGGGACGGCTCCTACGAGCAGTACTTC.

The chain couples TRBV7-2 to TRBJ1-6, with D unclear. V was trimmed by 1 base and J by 8 bases, leaving 18 bases between them. The CDR3 totals 17 residues. Germline V CDR1 and CDR2: SGHTA, FQGNSA. In DNA form, the CDR3 reads TGTGCCAGCAGCTTAGTTCCCCCGGGCCTCGGTCATTCACCCCTCCACTTT. Its protein product is CASSLVPPGLGHSPLHF.

The V gene is TRBV5-8, the J gene TRBJ2-1; 7 nucleotides align to TRBD2. In germline, CDR1 is SGHTS, CDR2 YDEGEE. Trimming took 0 bases from V and 9 from J; bases not matched to a gene: 9. The CDR3 is 15 residues long. CDR3 region: CASSLVGGSMLEQFF. The CDR3 nucleotides are TGTGCCAGCAGCTTGGTGGGCGGGAGTATGCTTGAGCAGTTCTTC.